Shown below are 2 T cell receptor beta chains from a single sample sequenced in a study of T cell responses to AZD1222 COVID-19 vaccine. Using immunoSEQ multiplex PCR, the repertoire was profiled, and TCRdb retains in-frame clones only, with some absent. This sample carries some 140,000 clones, 88% of them seen once, and the ten largest clones take around 3.2%. Specimen: peripheral blood, collected on day 0 of AZD1222 vaccination. The receptors were sampled from an adult in good health.

This clone showed up just once. The chain joins TRBV5-4 to TRBJ2-3; the match to TRBD1 covers 7 bases. Germline-derived CDR1 and CDR2 are SGHNT and YYREEE (reference sequence). The CDR3 contains 14 residues. V shed 4 bases, J shed 6 bases, and the junction held 8 bases outside the gene matches. This CDR3 reads CASSTAGGVDTQYF. The CDR3 DNA reads as TGTGCCAGCAGCACAGCAGGGGGAGTGGATACGCAGTATTTT.

The rearrangement links TRBV4-3 to TRBJ2-1; weak D call: TRBD2 (6 bases). The CDR3 is 14 residues long. CDR1 is LGHNA and CDR2 is YSLEER in the germline V gene. Trimming removed 0 bases at V and 10 bases at J, with 13 bases between. DNA of the CDR3: TGCGCCAGCAGCCAAGATCTCTCACGGGAGGAGCAGTTCTTC. This sequence encodes CASSQDLSREEQFF.